The next 26 T cell receptor beta chains were all read from a single sample in a study of early T cells in non-severe SARS-CoV-2 infection. One entry per CDR3 protein, called by TCRdb with MiXCR from the 5' RACE reads. The table records under 70,000 distinct CDR3 sequences, 4% to 5.5% of them present only once. Sequencing was carried out using whole blood. These receptors originate from an adult who was a healthcare worker with PCR-confirmed SARS-CoV-2 infection or an uninfected control (not recorded which).

The rearrangement links TRBV11-2 to TRBJ2-3; D is undetermined. The CDR3 loop spans 15 amino acids. The V and J ends lost 3 bases and 1 base respectively, with 11 bases between them. Germline CDR1 and CDR2: SGHAT and FQNNGV. The CDR3 is CASSFAARGTDTQYF. Written as DNA, the CDR3 is TGTGCCAGCAGCTTTGCAGCCAGAGGCACAGATACGCAGTATTTT.

This clonotype was detected ten times or more. This chain's CDR3 is CSVGTGLNTEAFF. The CDR3, as DNA: TGCAGCGTTGGGACAGGGCTGAACACTGAAGCTTTCTTT. The rearrangement links TRBV29-1 to TRBJ1-1; 8 bases line up with TRBD1. V shed 4 bases, J shed 0 bases, and the junction held 1 base outside the gene matches. The germline V gene encodes CDR1 SQVTM and CDR2 ANQGSEA. The CDR3 runs to 13 residues.

The rearrangement links TRBV7-9 to TRBJ1-2; a possible D gene is TRBD1 (5 bases). The germline V and J ends were trimmed by 4 bases and 4 bases, with 16 bases remaining between them. The CDR3 spans 15 residues. Per the germline V gene, CDR1 is SEHNR and CDR2 is FQNEAQ (reference sequence). CDR3 region: CASSSILSGSYGYTF. The CDR3 bases are TGTGCCAGCAGCTCAATCCTTTCAGGGAGCTATGGCTACACCTTC.

This clonotype was counted a few times. The chain links TRBV2 to TRBJ2-2; a weak D match, TRBD2 (5 bases). CDR1 and CDR2 from the germline V gene are SNHLY and FYNNEI. The CDR3 length is 14 residues. The V gene lost 8 bases and the J gene lost 2 bases, with 12 bases spanning the gap. For the CDR3, the DNA is TGTGCCAGCGTCCGGACTCCAAACACCGGGGAGCTGTTTTTT. It yields the protein CASVRTPNTGELFF.

There are a few counts of this clonotype. The chain has TRBV3-1 and TRBJ2-3; no clear D gene. The V end lost 1 base, the J end lost 4 bases, and 6 bases lay between the germline ends. This CDR3 spans 13 amino acids. The germline CDR1 and CDR2 sequences are LGHDT and YNNKEL (reference sequence). CDR3 amino acids: CASSQGGPDTQYF. The CDR3 DNA sequence: TGTGCCAGCAGCCAAGGAGGACCAGATACGCAGTATTTT.

This clonotype has a count of ten or more. The rearrangement links TRBV5-1 to TRBJ1-4; TRBD1 might be the D (5 bases). Germline V CDR1 and CDR2: SGHRS, YFSETQ. This CDR3 has 15 residues. Trimming removed 4 bases from V and 6 bases from J, with 16 bases in between. This CDR3 is CASSTRQQSDEKLFF. CDR3 DNA sequence: TGCGCCAGCAGCACGAGACAGCAGTCCGATGAAAAACTGTTTTTT.

This clonotype was detected many times. The J gene is TRBJ1-1, the V gene TRBV6-5, with no clear D. This CDR3 has 13 residues. Germline V gene data show CDR1 as MNHEY and CDR2 as SVGAGI. The V end was cut by 5 bases, the J end by 1 base, with 8 bases between. DNA of the CDR3: TGTGCCAGCAGTAGAACGACGAACACTGAAGCTTTCTTT. This translates into CASSRTTNTEAFF.

This clonotype was seen at least ten times. The gene calls are TRBV20-1 and TRBJ1-4; no clear D. The CDR3 length is 13 residues. The germline V gene encodes CDR1 DFQATT and CDR2 SNEGSKA (reference sequence). V lost 6 bases and J lost 3, with 11 bases in between. This CDR3 reads CSARTDPNEKLFF. The CDR3 nucleotides read TGCAGTGCACGGACGGACCCTAATGAAAAACTGTTTTTT.

This clonotype was observed many times. The chain recombines TRBV6-4 with TRBJ2-1; D gene unclear. V dropped 3 bases and J dropped 10 bases, with 13 bases sitting between them. CDR1 and CDR2 from the germline V gene are MRHNA and SNTAGT. CDR3 size: 13 residues. CDR3 residues: CASSEVNGGEQFF. CDR3 DNA: TGTGCCAGCAGTGAAGTTAACGGTGGAGAGCAGTTCTTC.

This clonotype was counted many times. This rearrangement joins TRBV6-5 to TRBJ2-3, with 9 positions matching TRBD2. The CDR3 extends over 14 amino acids. The V gene end was trimmed by 0 bases and the J gene end by 7 bases; junction bases not matched to a gene: 2. Per the germline V gene, CDR1 is MNHEY and CDR2 is SVGAGI. CDR3 in amino acids: CASSYSTSGYTQYF. The CDR3 bases are TGTGCCAGCAGTTACTCGACTAGCGGATATACGCAGTATTTT.

This clonotype was counted many times. The chain is built from TRBV30 and TRBJ2-7; D is tentatively TRBD1 or TRBD2 (5 bases each). V lost 3 bases to trimming and J lost 4 bases, with 13 bases between them. CDR3 length: 13 amino acids. Germline-derived CDR1 and CDR2 are GTSNPN and SVGIG (reference sequence). CDR3 sequence (DNA): TGTGCCTGGAGGCTGGTTGAGGGGTACGAGCAGTACTTC. This gives the protein CAWRLVEGYEQYF.

This clonotype came up a few times. This chain uses TRBV14 with TRBJ2-3; D not certain. V lost 1 base and J 2 bases, leaving 4 bases between the germline ends. Germline-derived CDR1 and CDR2 are SGHDN and FVKESK. The CDR3 length is 13 residues. The CDR3 DNA reads TGTGCCAGCAGCCAAGGCTCCACAGATACGCAGTATTTT. This sequence encodes CASSQGSTDTQYF.

This clonotype occurred many times. The CDR3 protein is CASSLDTDRYNEQFF. The CDR3 nucleotides read TGCGCCAGCAGCTTGGACACGGACAGATACAATGAGCAGTTCTTC. V gene TRBV5-1 combines with J gene TRBJ2-1, with D possibly being TRBD1 (6 bases). V was trimmed by 0 bases and J by 4 bases, leaving 11 bases between them. This CDR3 contains 15 residues. Germline assignment: CDR1 SGHRS and CDR2 YFSETQ.

This clonotype was counted a few times. This sequence joins TRBV30 and TRBJ2-7; D gene ambiguous. This CDR3 contains 12 residues. Trimming stripped 0 bases from V and 3 bases from J, with 6 bases between. CDR1 is GTSNPN, CDR2 SVGIG, per germline (reference sequence). The DNA for the CDR3 is TGTGCCTGGAGTGTCGGATACTACGAGCAGTACTTC. Its translation: CAWSVGYYEQYF.

This clonotype was observed at least ten times. The V and J genes are TRBV11-2 and TRBJ2-5; D unresolved. V was trimmed by 0 bases and J by 5 bases, leaving 10 bases between them. CDR3 length: 14 amino acids. Germline V gene lookup returns CDR1 SGHAT and CDR2 FQNNGV. The CDR3 sequence is CASSLDGMRETQYF. In nucleotides, the CDR3 is TGTGCCAGCAGCTTAGATGGAATGCGGGAGACCCAGTACTTC.

This clonotype was found a few times. The rearrangement links TRBV10-1 to TRBJ2-1; 8 bases agree with TRBD2. The V gene end was trimmed by 6 bases and the J gene end by 2 bases; junction bases not matched to a gene: 6. CDR1 is WNHNN and CDR2 is SYGVQD in the germline V gene (reference sequence). The CDR3 has 15 amino acids. The CDR3 DNA reads as TGCGCCAGCAGGCTACCGGGACTAGCCTACAATGAGCAGTTCTTC. Its protein is CASRLPGLAYNEQFF.

This clonotype has at least ten counts. V usage is TRBV7-2 and J usage is TRBJ2-7; 8 nucleotides agree with TRBD1. V was clipped by 1 base and J by 4 bases; unmatched bases: 6. Germline V gives CDR1 SGHTA, CDR2 FQGNSA. This CDR3 is built from 15 residues. CDR3 in amino acids: CASSLVRQGKYEQYF. CDR3 coding DNA: TGTGCCAGCAGCTTAGTCCGACAGGGGAAGTACGAGCAGTACTTC.

This clonotype has only a few counts. The rearrangement uses TRBV7-6 and TRBJ2-4; either TRBD1 or TRBD2 may supply D (5 bases each). Trimming took 5 bases from V and 4 from J, leaving 15 bases between them. The CDR3 covers 15 residues. Germline loops: CDR1 SGHVS, CDR2 FNYEAQ. This CDR3 is CASSPGFSGKNIQYF. For the CDR3, the DNA is TGTGCCAGCAGCCCAGGGTTTTCGGGAAAAAACATTCAGTACTTC.

This clonotype was observed at least ten times. The rearrangement joins TRBV12-3 or TRBV12-4 to TRBJ2-1; no definite D call. Trimming took 7 bases from V and 4 from J, leaving 11 bases between them. The CDR3 runs 13 residues. The CDR3 reads CASNLQEYNEQFF. The CDR3 DNA reads as TGTGCCAGCAACCTCCAGGAGTACAATGAGCAGTTCTTC.

This clonotype was counted many times. The gene calls are TRBV29-1 and TRBJ1-1; D is undetermined. CDR1 and CDR2 (germline): SQVTM, ANQGSEA. The length of the CDR3 is 12 residues. The V end was cut by 2 bases, the J end by 4 bases, with 8 bases between. This CDR3 reads CSVEPRGTEAFF. CDR3 DNA: TGCAGCGTTGAACCTCGAGGCACTGAAGCTTTCTTT.

This clonotype has only a few counts. The V call is TRBV3-1, the J call TRBJ1-6, with a weak D call TRBD1 (5 bases). The CDR3 extends over 14 amino acids. The germline gives CDR1 LGHDT, CDR2 YNNKEL (reference sequence). Deletions cut 0 bases from V and 7 bases from J, with 7 bases between. CDR3: CASSQEGLNSPLHF. CDR3 bases: TGTGCCAGCAGCCAAGAGGGACTAAATTCACCCCTCCACTTT.

Points on this clonotype: Since a much larger clone is just one base distant, this may be a read error. The gene calls are TRBV29-1 and TRBJ1-2; weak D call: TRBD1 (6 bases). CDR1 is SQVTM, CDR2 ANQGSEA, per germline. The CDR3 loop spans 14 amino acids. DNA for the CDR3: TGCAGCGTCGACCCGAACAGGGACAACTATGGCTACCCCTTC. Translation: CSVDPNRDNYGYPF.

Only a few counts were recorded for this clonotype. V usage is TRBV6-5 and J usage is TRBJ2-7; 9 bases map to TRBD2. This CDR3 is built from 15 residues. The germline V gene encodes CDR1 MNHEY and CDR2 SVGAGI. J gave up 3 bases and V 6 bases, and 9 bases lay outside the gene matches. The CDR3 nucleotides read TGTGCCAGCAGAGCGGGAGGCGCTGGCGACTACGAGCAGTACTTC. It specifies CASRAGGAGDYEQYF.

The chain carries TRBV7-2 and TRBJ2-6, with a possible D match to TRBD1 (6 bases). The CDR3 has 14 amino acids. Germline-derived CDR1 and CDR2 are SGHTA and FQGNSA. V shed 6 bases and J shed 1 base, with 7 bases lying between them. The CDR3 nucleotides are TGTGCCAGCAGACAGGGTTCTGGGGCCAACGTCCTGACTTTC. Protein: CASRQGSGANVLTF.

For this clonotype: With a much larger clone just one base away, this may be a read error. The CDR3 DNA is TGCAGTGCTGGGACCGACAGAAACATTCAGTACTTC. Translated, it gives CSAGTDRNIQYF. V and J are TRBV20-1 and TRBJ2-4; D may correspond to TRBD1 or TRBD2 (5 bases each). The germline V gene encodes CDR1 DFQATT and CDR2 SNEGSKA (reference sequence). V lost 5 bases to trimming and J lost 6 bases, with 11 bases between them. The CDR3 consists of 12 residues.

This clonotype appeared a few times. Here the CDR3 reads CASSQISGRPSAWEQFF. The CDR3 DNA is TGCGCCAGCAGCCAAATTAGCGGGAGGCCTTCCGCTTGGGAGCAGTTCTTC. The rearrangement joins TRBV5-1 to TRBJ2-1; TRBD2 matches 10 bases. V was clipped by 4 bases and J by 10 bases; unmatched bases: 17. Germline CDR1 is SGHRS and CDR2 is YFSETQ. The CDR3 length is 17 residues. Filled out from reference TRBV5-1 and TRBJ2-1, the complete variable domain reads KAGVTQTPRYLIKTRGQQVTLSCSPISGHRSVSWYQQTPGQGLQFLFEYFSETQRNKGNFPGRFSGRQFSNSRSEMNVSTLELGDSALYLCASSQISGRPSAWEQFFGPGTRLTVL.